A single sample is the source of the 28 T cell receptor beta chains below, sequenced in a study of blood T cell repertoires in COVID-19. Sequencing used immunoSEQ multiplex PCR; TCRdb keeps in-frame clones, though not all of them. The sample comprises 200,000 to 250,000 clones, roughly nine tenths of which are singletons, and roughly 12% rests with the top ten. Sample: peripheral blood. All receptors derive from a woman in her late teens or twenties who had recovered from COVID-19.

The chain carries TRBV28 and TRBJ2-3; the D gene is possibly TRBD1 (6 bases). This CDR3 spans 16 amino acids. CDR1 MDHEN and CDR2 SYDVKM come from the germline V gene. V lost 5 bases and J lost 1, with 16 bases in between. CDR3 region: CASSLPQGWGTDTQYF. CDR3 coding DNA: TGTGCCAGCAGTCTCCCACAGGGCTGGGGCACAGATACGCAGTATTTT.

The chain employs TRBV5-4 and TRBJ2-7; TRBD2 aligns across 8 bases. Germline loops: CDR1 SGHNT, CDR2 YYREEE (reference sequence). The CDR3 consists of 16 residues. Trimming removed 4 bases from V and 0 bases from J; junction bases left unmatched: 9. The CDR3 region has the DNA TGTGCCAGCAGCCCGGGAGGGGACGGGAGCTCCTACGAGCAGTACTTC. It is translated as CASSPGGDGSSYEQYF.

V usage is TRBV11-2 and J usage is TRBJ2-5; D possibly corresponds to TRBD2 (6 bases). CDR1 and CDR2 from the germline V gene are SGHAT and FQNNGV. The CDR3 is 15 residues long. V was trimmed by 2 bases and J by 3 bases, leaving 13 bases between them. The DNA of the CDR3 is TGTGCCAGCAGCTTAACAGCCTCGGGGGAAGAGACCCAGTACTTC. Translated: CASSLTASGEETQYF.

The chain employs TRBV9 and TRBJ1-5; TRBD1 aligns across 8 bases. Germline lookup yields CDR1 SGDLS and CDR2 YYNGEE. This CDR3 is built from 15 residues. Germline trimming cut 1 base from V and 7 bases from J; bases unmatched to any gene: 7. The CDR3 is CASSVTGGIGQPQHF. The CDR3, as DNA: TGTGCCAGCAGCGTAACAGGGGGAATAGGGCAGCCCCAGCATTTT.

In DNA, the CDR3 is TGTGCCAGCAGCTTAGGGTTAGCGGGCACAGATACGCAGTATTTT. The encoded protein is CASSLGLAGTDTQYF. This chain links TRBV13 with TRBJ2-3; perhaps TRBD2 as D (6 bases). Trimming removed 0 bases at V and 1 base at J, with 8 bases between. From germline, CDR1 is PRHDT and CDR2 FYEKMQ (reference sequence). The CDR3 extends over 15 amino acids.

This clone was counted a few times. CDR3 nucleotides: TGTGCCAGCAGCTTCCCCGAGTTTAGCCACGAGCAGTACTTC. Protein: CASSFPEFSHEQYF. This chain connects TRBV13 to TRBJ2-7; D call uncertain. The germline V gene has CDR1 PRHDT and CDR2 FYEKMQ (reference sequence). V dropped 3 bases and J dropped 5 bases, with 14 bases sitting between them. The CDR3 loop spans 14 amino acids.

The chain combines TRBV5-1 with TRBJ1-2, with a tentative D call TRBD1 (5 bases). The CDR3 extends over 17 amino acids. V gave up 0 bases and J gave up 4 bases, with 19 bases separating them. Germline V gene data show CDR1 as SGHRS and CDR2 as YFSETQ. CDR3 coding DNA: TGCGCCAGCAGCTTGGGACCAACCTCAGACAGCAGCTATGGCTACACCTTC. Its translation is CASSLGPTSDSSYGYTF.

The CDR3 loop is CASGFGDSRSGNTIYF. In DNA, the CDR3 is TGTGCTAGTGGTTTTGGGGACTCCCGCTCTGGAAACACCATATATTTT. The V call is TRBV12-5, the J call TRBJ1-3, with D possibly being TRBD1 (5 bases). CDR1 is LGHNT and CDR2 is FRNRAP in the germline V gene. This CDR3 region has 16 residues. Trimming stripped 3 bases from V and 0 bases from J, with 12 bases between.

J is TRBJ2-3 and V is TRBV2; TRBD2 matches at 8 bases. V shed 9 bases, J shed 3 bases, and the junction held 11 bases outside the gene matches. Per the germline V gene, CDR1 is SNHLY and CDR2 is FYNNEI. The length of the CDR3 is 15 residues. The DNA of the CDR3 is TGTGCCAGTGCCCGGGAGGGGGTGAGGACAGATACGCAGTATTTT. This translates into CASAREGVRTDTQYF.

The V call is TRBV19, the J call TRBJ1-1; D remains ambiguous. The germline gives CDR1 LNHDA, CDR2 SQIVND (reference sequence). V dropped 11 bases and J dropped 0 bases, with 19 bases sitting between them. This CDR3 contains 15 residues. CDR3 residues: CASVSPHDMNTEAFF. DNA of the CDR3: TGTGCCTCAGTATCCCCCCACGATATGAACACTGAAGCTTTCTTT. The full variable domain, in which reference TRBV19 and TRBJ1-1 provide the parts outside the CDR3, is DGGITQSPKYLFRKEGQNVTLSCEQNLNHDAMYWYRQDPGQGLRLIYYSQIVNDFQKGDIAEGYSVSREKKESFPLTVTSAQKNPTAFYLCASVSPHDMNTEAFFGQGTRLTVV.

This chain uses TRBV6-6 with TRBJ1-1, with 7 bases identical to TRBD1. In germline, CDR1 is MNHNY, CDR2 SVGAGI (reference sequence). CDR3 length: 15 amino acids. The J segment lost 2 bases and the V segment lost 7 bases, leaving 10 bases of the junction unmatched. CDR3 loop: CASIDRARLNTEAFF. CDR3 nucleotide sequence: TGTGCCAGCATCGACAGGGCCCGACTAAACACTGAAGCTTTCTTT.

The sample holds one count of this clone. CDR3 residues: CASSIFTGTDYTGELFF. CDR3 bases: TGCGCCAGCAGCATCTTCACCGGGACAGACTACACCGGGGAGCTGTTTTTT. This chain connects TRBV4-1 to TRBJ2-2, with 7 bases that match TRBD1. The CDR3 length is 17 residues. Germline V lookup: CDR1 MGHRA, CDR2 YSYEKL. J was trimmed by 3 bases and V by 5 bases; bases with no gene match: 12.

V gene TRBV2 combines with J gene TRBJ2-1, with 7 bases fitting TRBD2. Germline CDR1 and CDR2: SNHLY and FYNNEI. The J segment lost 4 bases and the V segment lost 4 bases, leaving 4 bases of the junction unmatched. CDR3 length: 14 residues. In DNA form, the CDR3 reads TGTGCCAGCAGTGTCCAGCGGGGATACAATGAGCAGTTCTTC. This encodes CASSVQRGYNEQFF.

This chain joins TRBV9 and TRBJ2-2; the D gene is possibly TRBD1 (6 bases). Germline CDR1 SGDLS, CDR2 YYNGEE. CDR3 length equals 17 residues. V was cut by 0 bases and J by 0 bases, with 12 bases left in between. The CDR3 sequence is CASSVGYGTTNTGELFF. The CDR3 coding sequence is TGTGCCAGCAGCGTAGGGTACGGGACAACGAACACCGGGGAGCTGTTTTTT.

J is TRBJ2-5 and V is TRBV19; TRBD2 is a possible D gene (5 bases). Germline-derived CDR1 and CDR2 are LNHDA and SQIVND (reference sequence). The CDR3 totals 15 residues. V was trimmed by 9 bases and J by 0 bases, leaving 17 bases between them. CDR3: CASTRGISYQETQYF. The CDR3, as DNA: TGTGCCAGCACCAGAGGGATTTCCTACCAAGAGACCCAGTACTTC.

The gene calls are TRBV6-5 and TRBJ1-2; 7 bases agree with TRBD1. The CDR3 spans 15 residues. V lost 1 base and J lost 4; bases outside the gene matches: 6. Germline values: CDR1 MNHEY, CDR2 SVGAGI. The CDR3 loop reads CASSYYPGTVYGYTF. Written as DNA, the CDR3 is TGTGCCAGCAGTTACTACCCCGGGACAGTCTATGGCTACACCTTC.

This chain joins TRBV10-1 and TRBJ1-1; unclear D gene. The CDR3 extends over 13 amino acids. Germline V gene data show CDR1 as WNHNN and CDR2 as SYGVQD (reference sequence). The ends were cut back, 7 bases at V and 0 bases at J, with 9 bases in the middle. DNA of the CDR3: TGCGCCAGCACTGGGTCCTTGAACACTGAAGCTTTCTTT. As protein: CASTGSLNTEAFF.

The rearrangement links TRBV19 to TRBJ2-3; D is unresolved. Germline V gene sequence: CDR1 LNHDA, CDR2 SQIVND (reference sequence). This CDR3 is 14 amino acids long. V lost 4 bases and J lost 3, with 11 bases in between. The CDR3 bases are TGTGCCAGTAGTACTTACTTAGAAACAGATACGCAGTATTTT. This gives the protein CASSTYLETDTQYF. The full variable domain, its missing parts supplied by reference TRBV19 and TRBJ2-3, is DGGITQSPKYLFRKEGQNVTLSCEQNLNHDAMYWYRQDPGQGLRLIYYSQIVNDFQKGDIAEGYSVSREKKESFPLTVTSAQKNPTAFYLCASSTYLETDTQYFGPGTRLTVL.

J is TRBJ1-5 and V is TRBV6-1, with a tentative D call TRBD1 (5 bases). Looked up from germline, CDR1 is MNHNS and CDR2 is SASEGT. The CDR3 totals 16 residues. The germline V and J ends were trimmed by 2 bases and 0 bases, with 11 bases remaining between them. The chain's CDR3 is CASSEWARDSNQPQHF. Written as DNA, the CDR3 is TGTGCCAGCAGTGAATGGGCCAGGGATAGCAATCAGCCCCAGCATTTT.

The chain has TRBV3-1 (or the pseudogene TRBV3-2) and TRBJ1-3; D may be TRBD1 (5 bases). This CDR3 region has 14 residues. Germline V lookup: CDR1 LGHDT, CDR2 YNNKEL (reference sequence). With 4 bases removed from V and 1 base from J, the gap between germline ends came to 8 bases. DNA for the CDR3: TGTGCCAGCAGCCCGACAGATTCTGGAAACACCATATATTTT. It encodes CASSPTDSGNTIYF.

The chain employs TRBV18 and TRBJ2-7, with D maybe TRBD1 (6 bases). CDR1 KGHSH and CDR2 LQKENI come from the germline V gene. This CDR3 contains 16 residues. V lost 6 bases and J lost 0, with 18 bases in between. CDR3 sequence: CASSRLVGGLSYEQYF. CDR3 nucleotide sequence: TGTGCCAGCTCTCGCCTGGTTGGGGGCCTCTCCTACGAGCAGTACTTC. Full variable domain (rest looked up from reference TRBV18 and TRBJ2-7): NAGVMQNPRHLVRRRGQEARLRCSPMKGHSHVYWYRQLPEEGLKFMVYLQKENIIDESGMPKERFSAEFPKEGPSILRIQQVVRGDSAAYFCASSRLVGGLSYEQYFGPGTRLTVT.

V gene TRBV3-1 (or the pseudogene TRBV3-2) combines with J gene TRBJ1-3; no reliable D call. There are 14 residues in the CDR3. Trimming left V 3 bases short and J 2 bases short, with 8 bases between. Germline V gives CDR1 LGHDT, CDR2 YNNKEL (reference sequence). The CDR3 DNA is TGTGCCAGCAGCCAGCTGGCAACTGGAAACACCATATATTTT. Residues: CASSQLATGNTIYF.

The CDR3 DNA reads TGCGCCAGCAGCCCGAGAGGGGAGGTCGGTGAAAAACTGTTTTTT. As protein: CASSPRGEVGEKLFF. This rearrangement joins TRBV4-3 to TRBJ1-4, with a possible D match to TRBD1 (5 bases). The V and J ends lost 4 bases and 7 bases respectively, with 16 bases between them. Germline values: CDR1 LGHNA, CDR2 YSLEER. The CDR3 covers 15 residues.

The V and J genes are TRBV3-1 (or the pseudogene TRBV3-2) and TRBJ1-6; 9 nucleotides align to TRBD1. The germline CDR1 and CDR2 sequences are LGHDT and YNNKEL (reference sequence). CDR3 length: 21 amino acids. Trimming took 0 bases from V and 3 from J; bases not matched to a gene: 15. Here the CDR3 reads CASSQETAYKQGAGYNSPLHF. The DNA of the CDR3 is TGTGCCAGCAGCCAAGAAACCGCGTATAAACAGGGGGCAGGCTATAATTCACCCCTCCACTTT.

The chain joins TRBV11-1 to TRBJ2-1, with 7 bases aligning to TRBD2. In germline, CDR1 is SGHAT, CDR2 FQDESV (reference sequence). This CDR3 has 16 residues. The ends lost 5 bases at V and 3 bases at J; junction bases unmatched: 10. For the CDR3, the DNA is TGTGCCAGCAGCGCTTCGGGCGGGAGCTTCTACAATGAGCAGTTCTTC. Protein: CASSASGGSFYNEQFF. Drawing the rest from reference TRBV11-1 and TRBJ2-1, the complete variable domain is EAEVAQSPRYKITEKSQAVAFWCDPISGHATLYWYRQILGQGPELLVQFQDESVVDDSQLPKDRFSAERLKGVDSTLKIQPAELGDSAMYLCASSASGGSFYNEQFFGPGTRLTVL.

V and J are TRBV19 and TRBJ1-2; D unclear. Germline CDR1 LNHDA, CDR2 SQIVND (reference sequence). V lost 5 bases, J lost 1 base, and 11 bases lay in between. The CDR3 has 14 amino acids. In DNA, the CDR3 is TGTGCCAGTAGTTCGCCCTTAGATAACTATGGCTACACCTTC. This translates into CASSSPLDNYGYTF.

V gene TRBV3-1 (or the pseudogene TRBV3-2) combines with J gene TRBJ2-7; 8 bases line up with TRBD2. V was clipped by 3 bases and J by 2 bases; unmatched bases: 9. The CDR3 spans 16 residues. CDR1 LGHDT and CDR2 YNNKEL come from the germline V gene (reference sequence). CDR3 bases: TGTGCCAGCAGCCATCGGGGACTAGGACCTACCTACGAGCAGTACTTC. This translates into CASSHRGLGPTYEQYF.

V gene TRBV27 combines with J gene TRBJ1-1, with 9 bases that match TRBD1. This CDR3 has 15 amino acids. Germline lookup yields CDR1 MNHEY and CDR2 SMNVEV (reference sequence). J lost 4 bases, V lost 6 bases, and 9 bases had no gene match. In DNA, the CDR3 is TGTGCCAGCAGGGAGGGACAGGGAGGGAGCACTGAAGCTTTCTTT. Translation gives CASREGQGGSTEAFF.